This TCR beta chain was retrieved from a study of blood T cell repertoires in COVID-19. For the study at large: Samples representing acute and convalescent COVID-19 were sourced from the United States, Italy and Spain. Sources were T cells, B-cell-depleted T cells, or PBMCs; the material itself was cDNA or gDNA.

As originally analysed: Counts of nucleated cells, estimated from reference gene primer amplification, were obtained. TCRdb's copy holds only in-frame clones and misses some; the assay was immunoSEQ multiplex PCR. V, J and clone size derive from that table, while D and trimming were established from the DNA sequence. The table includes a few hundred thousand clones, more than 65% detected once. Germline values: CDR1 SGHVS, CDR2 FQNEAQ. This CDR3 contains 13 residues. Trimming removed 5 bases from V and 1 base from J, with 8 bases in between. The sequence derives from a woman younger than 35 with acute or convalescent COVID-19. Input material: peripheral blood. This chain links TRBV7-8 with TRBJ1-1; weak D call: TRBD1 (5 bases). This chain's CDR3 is CASSRGQNTEAFF. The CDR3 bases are TGTGCCAGCAGCAGAGGACAGAACACTGAAGCTTTCTTT.